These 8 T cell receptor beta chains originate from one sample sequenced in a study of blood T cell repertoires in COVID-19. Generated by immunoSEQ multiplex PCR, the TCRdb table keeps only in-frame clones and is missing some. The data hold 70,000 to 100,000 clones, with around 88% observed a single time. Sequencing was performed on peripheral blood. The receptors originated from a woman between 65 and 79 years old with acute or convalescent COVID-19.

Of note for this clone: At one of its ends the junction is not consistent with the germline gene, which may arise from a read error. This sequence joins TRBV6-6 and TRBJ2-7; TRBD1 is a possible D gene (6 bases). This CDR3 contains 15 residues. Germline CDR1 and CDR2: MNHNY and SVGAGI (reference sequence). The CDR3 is CASTYGDTGPYEQYF. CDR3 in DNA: TGTGCCAGCACTTACGGGGACACGGGCCCCTACGAGCAGTACTTC.

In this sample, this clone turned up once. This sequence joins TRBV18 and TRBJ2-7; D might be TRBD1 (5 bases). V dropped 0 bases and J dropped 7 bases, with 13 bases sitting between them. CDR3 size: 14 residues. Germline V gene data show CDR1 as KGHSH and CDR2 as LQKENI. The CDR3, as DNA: TGTGCCAGCTCACCACCGGCGCAGGGCGCAGAGCAGTACTTC. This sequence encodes CASSPPAQGAEQYF. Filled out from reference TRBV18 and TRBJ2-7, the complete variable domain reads NAGVMQNPRHLVRRRGQEARLRCSPMKGHSHVYWYRQLPEEGLKFMVYLQKENIIDESGMPKERFSAEFPKEGPSILRIQQVVRGDSAAYFCASSPPAQGAEQYFGPGTRLTVT.

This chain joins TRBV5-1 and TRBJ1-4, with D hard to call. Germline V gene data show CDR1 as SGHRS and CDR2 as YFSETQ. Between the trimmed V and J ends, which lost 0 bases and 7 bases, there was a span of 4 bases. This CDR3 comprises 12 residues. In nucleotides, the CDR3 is TGCGCCAGCAGCTTGGTCGGTGAAAAACTGTTTTTT. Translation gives CASSLVGEKLFF.

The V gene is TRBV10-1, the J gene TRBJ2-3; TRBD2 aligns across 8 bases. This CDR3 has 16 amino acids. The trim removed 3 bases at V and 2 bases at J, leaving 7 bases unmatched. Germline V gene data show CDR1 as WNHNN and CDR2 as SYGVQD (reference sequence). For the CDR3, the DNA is TGCGCCAGCAGTGAAGGGAGCGGGGGTCTCACAGATACGCAGTATTTT. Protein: CASSEGSGGLTDTQYF.

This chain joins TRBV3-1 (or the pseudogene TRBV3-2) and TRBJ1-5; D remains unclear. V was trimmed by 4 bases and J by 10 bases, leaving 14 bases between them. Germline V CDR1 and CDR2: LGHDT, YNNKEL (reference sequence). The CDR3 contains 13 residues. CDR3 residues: CASSPGIAFPQHF. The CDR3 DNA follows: TGTGCCAGCAGCCCCGGGATCGCTTTTCCCCAGCATTTT.

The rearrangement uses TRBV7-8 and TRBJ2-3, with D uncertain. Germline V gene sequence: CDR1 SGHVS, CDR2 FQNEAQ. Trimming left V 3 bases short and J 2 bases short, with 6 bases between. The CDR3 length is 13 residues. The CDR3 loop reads CASSFYTTDTQYF. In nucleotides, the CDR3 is TGTGCCAGCAGCTTTTACACCACAGATACGCAGTATTTT. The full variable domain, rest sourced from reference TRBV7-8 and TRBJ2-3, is GAGVSQSPRYKVAKRGQDVALRCDPISGHVSLFWYQQALGQGPEFLTYFQNEAQLDKSGLPSDRFFAERPEGSVSTLKIQRTQQEDSAVYLCASSFYTTDTQYFGPGTRLTVL.

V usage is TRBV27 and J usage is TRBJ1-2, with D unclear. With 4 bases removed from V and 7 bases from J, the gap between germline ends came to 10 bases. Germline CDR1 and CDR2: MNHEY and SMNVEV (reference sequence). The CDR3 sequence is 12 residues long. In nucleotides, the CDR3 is TGTGCCAGCAGTTCAGGCTACGGTGGCTACACCTTC. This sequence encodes CASSSGYGGYTF.

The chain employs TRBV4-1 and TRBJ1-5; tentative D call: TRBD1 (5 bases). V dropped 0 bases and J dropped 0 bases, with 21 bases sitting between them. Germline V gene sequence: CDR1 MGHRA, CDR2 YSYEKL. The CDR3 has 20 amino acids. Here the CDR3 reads CASSQENDRRVAVSNQPQHF. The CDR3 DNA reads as TGCGCCAGCAGCCAAGAGAACGACAGAAGAGTAGCAGTTAGCAATCAGCCCCAGCATTTT.